These 25 T cell receptor beta chains share one sample of origin, sequenced in a study of CD8 T cells in ankylosing spondylitis. In TCRdb, the 5' RACE reads were re-called with MiXCR into one record per CDR3 protein. Among 250,000 to 400,000 distinct CDR3 sequences listed, 11% were seen once. The sample comprised blood, either unsorted or a sorted T cell fraction (not recorded which). The receptor set was obtained from a female donor with ankylosing spondylitis or in good health (not recorded which).

This rearrangement joins TRBV18 to TRBJ1-1; D possibly corresponds to TRBD1 (6 bases). The CDR3 covers 13 residues. The V and J ends lost 2 bases and 4 bases respectively, with 8 bases between them. Germline CDR1 and CDR2: KGHSH and LQKENI. CDR3 sequence (DNA): TGTGCCAGCTCACCAGTACAGGGCACTGAAGCTTTCTTT. Amino acids: CASSPVQGTEAFF.

This clonotype came up many times. The chain combines TRBV24-1 with TRBJ2-3; 14 bases map to TRBD2. This CDR3 spans 17 amino acids. V was pared by 1 base and J by 5 bases, with 4 bases of the junction left unmatched. Germline assignment: CDR1 KGHDR and CDR2 SFDVKD. CDR3 sequence reads: CATSDLGTSGRRDTQYF. The CDR3 bases are TGTGCCACCAGTGATTTAGGGACTAGCGGGAGACGAGATACGCAGTATTTT.

This clonotype was observed a few times. V usage is TRBV18 and J usage is TRBJ2-2; TRBD2 is a possible D gene (5 bases). Trimming pared 2 bases from V and 6 bases from J, leaving 13 bases between. The germline CDR1 and CDR2 sequences are KGHSH and LQKENI. The CDR3 covers 15 residues. The CDR3 DNA sequence: TGTGCCAGCTCACCATCCGAGGGAATGGCCGGGGAGCTGTTTTTT. This sequence encodes CASSPSEGMAGELFF.

This clonotype showed up many times. This rearrangement joins TRBV19 to TRBJ2-3; D is undetermined. V was pared by 7 bases and J by 2 bases, with 7 bases between. The CDR3 has 12 amino acids. Germline-derived CDR1 and CDR2 are LNHDA and SQIVND (reference sequence). CDR3 sequence: CASNGDTDTQYF. The CDR3 nucleotides read TGTGCCAGTAATGGGGACACAGATACGCAGTATTTT. Full variable domain (remainder filled in from reference TRBV19 and TRBJ2-3): DGGITQSPKYLFRKEGQNVTLSCEQNLNHDAMYWYRQDPGQGLRLIYYSQIVNDFQKGDIAEGYSVSREKKESFPLTVTSAQKNPTAFYLCASNGDTDTQYFGPGTRLTVL.

This chain links TRBV29-1 with TRBJ1-4; no clear D gene. The V end was cut by 5 bases, the J end by 7 bases, with 11 bases between. Germline lookup yields CDR1 SQVTM and CDR2 ANQGSEA. CDR3 length equals 12 residues. The CDR3 sequence: CSVKAGGEKLFF. CDR3 coding DNA: TGCAGCGTTAAGGCGGGCGGTGAAAAACTGTTTTTT.

This clonotype showed up many times. This chain uses TRBV9 with TRBJ2-1; D tentatively fits TRBD1 or TRBD2 (5 bases each). V was shortened by 3 bases and J by 6 bases, with 16 bases between the two germline ends. Germline values: CDR1 SGDLS, CDR2 YYNGEE. The CDR3 consists of 15 residues. The CDR3 spells CASSAGTIVRNEQFF. In DNA, the CDR3 is TGTGCCAGCAGCGCCGGGACCATCGTCCGCAATGAGCAGTTCTTC.

Concerning this clonotype itself: A much larger clone lies a single base off, so this may be a read error. The chain combines TRBV20-1 with TRBJ2-7; maybe TRBD2 (6 bases). The length of the CDR3 is 15 residues. Germline V gene lookup returns CDR1 DFQATT and CDR2 SNEGSKA (reference sequence). V was pared by 5 bases and J by 0 bases, with 17 bases between. The CDR3 protein is CSAPKATGSSYEQYF. CDR3 DNA sequence: TGCAGTGCTCCCAAGGCCACCGGGAGCTCCTACGAGCAGTACTTC.

The chain links TRBV21-1 to TRBJ2-7; whether TRBD2, the table's D call, matches the DNA was not checked. TRBV21-1 is noted as a pseudogene. The CDR3 is 17 amino acids. The CDR3 DNA sequence: TGTGCCAGCATGGAAAGAGTGCAGGGAGTCACGGCCTACGAGCAGTACTTC. Protein: CASMERVQGVTAYEQYF.

The chain has TRBV5-1 and TRBJ2-7; tentative D call: TRBD1 (6 bases). The CDR3 is 15 residues long. Germline loops: CDR1 SGHRS, CDR2 YFSETQ. V was clipped by 2 bases and J by 1 base, with 13 bases between them. Written as DNA, the CDR3 is TGCGCCAGCAGCTTCCTCGAACAGGGATCCTACGAGCAGTACTTC. It yields the protein CASSFLEQGSYEQYF.

Ten or more counts support this clonotype. The chain recombines TRBV5-1 with TRBJ2-7; D may be TRBD1 (6 bases). This CDR3 has 15 residues. Trimming removed 1 base from V and 0 bases from J, with 11 bases in between. Germline values: CDR1 SGHRS, CDR2 YFSETQ. This CDR3 is CASSLRQDRSYEQYF. CDR3 nucleotides: TGCGCCAGCAGCTTGAGACAGGACCGCTCCTACGAGCAGTACTTC.

This clonotype was observed many times. The rearrangement joins TRBV20-1 to TRBJ2-3; D is unresolved. V lost 1 base to trimming and J lost 4 bases, with 15 bases between them. The CDR3 loop spans 15 amino acids. In germline, CDR1 is DFQATT, CDR2 SNEGSKA (reference sequence). CDR3 region: CSARGPARSPDTQYF. For the CDR3, the DNA is TGCAGTGCTAGAGGTCCCGCACGGTCCCCAGATACGCAGTATTTT.

The J gene is TRBJ1-1, the V gene TRBV3-1, with D unclear. V lost 3 bases to trimming and J lost 5 bases, with 16 bases between them. From germline, CDR1 is LGHDT and CDR2 YNNKEL (reference sequence). The CDR3 runs to 15 residues. The CDR3 nucleotides read TGTGCCAGCAGCCACCCAACAACAAGGAAAACTGAAGCTTTCTTT. Translated, it gives CASSHPTTRKTEAFF.

This clonotype was detected many times. The chain recombines TRBV6-2 or TRBV6-3 with TRBJ1-6; D is undetermined. The CDR3 sequence is 13 residues long. The V gene's germline CDR1 is MNHEY and CDR2 SVGEGT. V was cut by 7 bases and J by 3 bases, with 7 bases left in between. The CDR3 is CASNSVYNSPLHF. The CDR3 DNA reads as TGTGCCAGCAATTCTGTCTATAATTCACCCCTCCACTTT.

This clonotype was recorded at least ten times. The V gene is TRBV12-3 or TRBV12-4, the J gene TRBJ2-5, with 7 bases aligning to TRBD1. The CDR3 runs 14 residues. V dropped 2 bases and J dropped 3; count of bases not matched to a gene: 3. CDR3 residues: CASSLSGQEETQYF. The CDR3 region has the DNA TGTGCCAGCAGTTTATCCGGACAGGAAGAGACCCAGTACTTC.

This clonotype was seen more than once but under ten times. This chain links TRBV5-1 with TRBJ2-1; 9 bases fit TRBD1. The CDR3 extends over 15 amino acids. Germline V gene data show CDR1 as SGHRS and CDR2 as YFSETQ. The J segment lost 9 bases and the V segment lost 4 bases, leaving 11 bases of the junction unmatched. CDR3 sequence reads: CASSAEPGQGPEQFF. CDR3 in DNA: TGCGCCAGCAGCGCGGAACCGGGACAGGGCCCTGAGCAGTTCTTC.

This clonotype has just a few counts. V usage is TRBV7-7 and J usage is TRBJ2-1, with D unresolved. CDR1 is SSHAT, CDR2 FNYEAQ, per germline (reference sequence). The V end lost 4 bases, the J end lost 0 bases, and 10 bases lay between the germline ends. The CDR3 spans 15 residues. DNA for the CDR3: TGTGCCAGCAGCTACTCTGAGAGCTCCTACAATGAGCAGTTCTTC. As protein: CASSYSESSYNEQFF.

This chain connects TRBV20-1 to TRBJ2-2; D call uncertain. This CDR3 has 14 amino acids. Germline lookup yields CDR1 DFQATT and CDR2 SNEGSKA (reference sequence). V was pared by 4 bases and J by 7 bases, with 16 bases between. In DNA form, the CDR3 reads TGCAGTGCTACCCCTGCGAGTTCAAACGGGGAGCTGTTTTTT. Protein sequence: CSATPASSNGELFF.

This clonotype was seen repeatedly, ten times or more. The chain is built from TRBV9 and TRBJ1-5, with D possibly TRBD1 on 5 matching bases. This CDR3 is built from 15 residues. V was shortened by 0 bases and J by 1 base, with 8 bases between the two germline ends. Germline V gene data show CDR1 as SGDLS and CDR2 as YYNGEE. CDR3: CASSVGTLSNQPQHF. The CDR3 DNA reads TGTGCCAGCAGCGTAGGGACACTGAGCAATCAGCCCCAGCATTTT.

This clonotype was seen many times. This chain connects TRBV7-2 to TRBJ2-7; D remains unclear. The CDR3 length is 13 residues. The V end lost 2 bases, the J end lost 1 base, and 6 bases lay between the germline ends. Germline V gene sequence: CDR1 SGHTA, CDR2 FQGNSA. CDR3 sequence: CASSLPSSYEQYF. CDR3 bases: TGTGCCAGCAGCTTACCAAGTTCCTACGAGCAGTACTTC.

This clonotype occurred many times. The chain joins TRBV10-3 to TRBJ2-7; D may be TRBD1 (5 bases). Germline assignment: CDR1 ENHRY and CDR2 SYGVKD. The CDR3 contains 12 residues. The V gene lost 6 bases and the J gene lost 3 bases, with 9 bases spanning the gap. CDR3 bases: TGTGCCATCAGGGGTACAGGCTACGAGCAGTACTTC. Its translation is CAIRGTGYEQYF.

This clonotype was seen at least ten times. This CDR3 is missing its conserved last phenylalanine or tryptophan, likely due to a read error. No DNA is shown, since the ends of the CDR3 on it are uncertain; the CDR3 is the one TCRdb lists. The chain recombines TRBV15 with TRBJ1-4. The germline V gene has CDR1 LNHNV and CDR2 YYDKDF (reference sequence). The CDR3 numbers 8 amino acids, ends counted. Here the CDR3 reads CATSRDLN.

This clonotype was counted many times. This chain connects TRBV12-3 or TRBV12-4 to TRBJ2-7; no reliable D call. V lost 8 bases, J lost 7 bases, and 12 bases lay in between. The CDR3 spans 11 residues. The CDR3 reads CASCSRREQYF. CDR3 DNA: TGTGCCAGCTGTTCCCGGCGGGAGCAGTACTTC.

This clonotype has a count of ten or more. The rearrangement uses TRBV7-9 and TRBJ1-1; D is unclear. Germline-derived CDR1 and CDR2 are SEHNR and FQNEAQ (reference sequence). V was pared by 1 base and J by 3 bases, with 9 bases between. CDR3 length: 14 residues. The CDR3 nucleotides read TGTGCCAGCAGCTTAGTGGTGCCGGACACTGAAGCTTTCTTT. Encoded protein: CASSLVVPDTEAFF.

This clonotype was seen repeatedly, ten times or more. The rearrangement links TRBV28 to TRBJ1-3; D is undetermined. Trimming took off 6 bases at V and 3 bases at J, with 15 bases between the two ends. CDR1 MDHEN and CDR2 SYDVKM come from the germline V gene. CDR3 length: 15 residues. For the CDR3, the DNA is TGTGCCAGCAGCAACCAAAAAGTCGGTGGAAACACCATATATTTT. Translation gives CASSNQKVGGNTIYF.

Ten or more counts support this clonotype. The CDR3 here is CASSSPPGQGFSGNTIYF. Here the CDR3 DNA reads TGTGCCAGCAGCTCACCCCCGGGACAGGGATTCTCTGGAAACACCATATATTTT. The rearrangement uses TRBV11-1 and TRBJ1-3; 9 nucleotides agree with TRBD1. J gave up 0 bases and V 4 bases, and 10 bases lay outside the gene matches. Germline V gene sequence: CDR1 SGHAT, CDR2 FQDESV (reference sequence). This CDR3 spans 18 amino acids.